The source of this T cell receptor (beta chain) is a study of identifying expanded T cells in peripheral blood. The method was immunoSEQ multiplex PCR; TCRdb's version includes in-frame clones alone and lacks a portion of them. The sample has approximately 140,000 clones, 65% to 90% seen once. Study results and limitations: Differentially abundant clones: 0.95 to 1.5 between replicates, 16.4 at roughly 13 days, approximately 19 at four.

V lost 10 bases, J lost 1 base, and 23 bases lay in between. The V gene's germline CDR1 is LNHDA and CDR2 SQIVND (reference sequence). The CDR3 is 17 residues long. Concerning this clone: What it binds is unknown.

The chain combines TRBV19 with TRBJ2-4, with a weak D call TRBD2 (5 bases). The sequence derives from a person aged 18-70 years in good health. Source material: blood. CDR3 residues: CATRGRSGSMAKNIQYF. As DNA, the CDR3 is TGTGCCACCCGAGGGCGATCTGGATCGATGGCCAAAAACATTCAGTACTTC.